This record concerns one T cell receptor beta chain sequence. This clone was detected only a few times. No cognate antigen has been identified for it. It has no much larger one-base neighbor in the sample; base qualities were not kept. TCRbeta CDR3 regions were amplified from genomic DNA using the immunoSEQ Assay, a bias-controlled multiplex PCR. The study's own analysis went as follows. Within the assay, amplification of reference gene primers was used to estimate how many nucleated cells each sample contained. To quantify the absolute abundance of each unique TCRbeta CDR3 rearrangement, sequence reads were collapsed and filtered. For each sample, productive Simpson clonality was calculated as the square root of Simpson's diversity index over productive rearrangements. The clones in this table, taken by TCRdb from immuneACCESS, are in-frame only. Not every clone is retained; where verified, under half of the shortfall comes from an unresolved V gene, and the cause of the rest is unknown. That table supplies the V and J calls and clone size; D and trimming were determined from the DNA. The table for this sample lists some 200,000 clones; 80% of them were counted only once. The ten largest make up around 13% of the sample.

The sample belongs to a study of blood T cell repertoires in COVID-19 (dated by TCRdb to between 2020 and 2021). Regarding the study in general: Collaborator samples came from the United States, Italy and Spain and covered acute and convalescent phases of COVID-19. The material from the prospective study consisted of cDNA or gDNA derived from T cells, B-cell-depleted T cells, or PBMCs. Deeply sampled blood TCRbeta repertoires from subjects exposed to, actively infected with, or recovered from COVID-19 were included in the dataset. The repertoires were released in a freely available public database meant as a resource for research on the immune response to SARS-CoV-2. Samples were obtained from the ongoing ImmuneRACE study (first 160 participants) and from over 1,000 subjects provided by 6 global collaborators. The sample metadata nearly always contained a de-identified subject ID, COVID-19 status, age in years and sex. Where HLA class I and class II types were available, the types were taken from metadata supplied by the sample provider, not from assay-based typing.

What the study reported, not specific to this receptor: The quantity of clinical and demographic metadata differed by source and by participant and was supplied without curation.

V loses 4 bases at its end and J loses 9 bases; junction bases beyond the gene matches: 8. The CDR3 numbers 14 residues from cysteine through phenylalanine. Kept here is only the CDR3 DNA, which spans 42 bases and is read in frame from base 1. CDR1 and CDR2 are drawn from the germline V gene: MGHRA, YSYEKL. Whole blood was collected in K2EDTA tubes by collaborating institutions according to the institutions' own protocols. For TCRbeta analysis, collaborators shipped samples in one of three forms: frozen whole blood, isolated PBMCs, or DNA extracted from either of those sample types. The chain joins TRBV4-1 to TRBJ2-2, with 7 central nucleotides matching TRBD1. The specimen was peripheral blood. The sequence was obtained from a human donor in a cohort sampled during active COVID-19. The CDR3 amino acid sequence is: CASSPGQGVRELFF. The nucleotides are TGCGCCAGCAGCCCCGGGCAGGGGGTCCGGGAGCTGTTTTTT.